One and the same sample provided the 26 T cell receptor beta chains below, sequenced in a study of T cells in Graves' hyperthyroidism and ophthalmopathy. Researchers took RNA transcripts and amplified the TCR beta CDR3 regions from them. The study used the HTBI primer set for a first-round RT-PCR of the TCR CDR3. TCRdb called the multiplex PCR reads again in MiXCR, with one record for every CDR3 protein. The table has 600,000 to 850,000 distinct CDR3 sequences, approximately 19% seen once. The sequencing input was blood. The receptors shown here come from a woman between 45 and 60 years old with Graves' hyperthyroidism that later progressed to Graves' ophthalmopathy.

In this sample, this clonotype turned up once. The gene calls are TRBV7-8 and TRBJ1-4, with 9 bases aligning to TRBD1. The CDR3 extends over 16 amino acids. Germline V gene sequence: CDR1 SGHVS, CDR2 FQNEAQ. V shed 5 bases, J shed 8 bases, and the junction held 12 bases outside the gene matches. CDR3 sequence (DNA): TGTGCCAGCAGCAGGTCCGCGGGACAGGGACAGGAAAAACTGTTTTTT. This gives the protein CASSRSAGQGQEKLFF.

This clonotype turned up a few times. The gene calls are TRBV19 and TRBJ2-1; perhaps TRBD1 as D (6 bases). Germline V gene data show CDR1 as LNHDA and CDR2 as SQIVND (reference sequence). V was shortened by 6 bases and J by 8 bases, with 14 bases between the two germline ends. The CDR3 totals 13 residues. The CDR3 reads CASSRGKLDEQFF. In DNA, the CDR3 is TGTGCCAGTAGCAGGGGAAAGTTGGATGAGCAGTTCTTC.

The chain links TRBV7-9 to TRBJ1-5; the match to TRBD1 covers 7 bases. Looked up from germline, CDR1 is SEHNR and CDR2 is FQNEAQ (reference sequence). CDR3 length equals 16 residues. Losses at the gene ends were 5 bases for V and 3 bases for J; bases not matched to a gene: 10. The CDR3 bases are TGTGCCAGCAGCCCCCTATCAGGGGGTCCCAATCAGCCCCAGCATTTT. This translates into CASSPLSGGPNQPQHF.

The chain recombines TRBV12-3 or TRBV12-4 with TRBJ1-1; no clear D. The CDR3 runs 15 residues. The V end lost 7 bases, the J end lost 5 bases, and 20 bases lay between the germline ends. CDR3 coding DNA: TGTGCCAGCACCTTCCCACCTGGCCTTGGGACTGAAGCTTTCTTT. Encoded protein: CASTFPPGLGTEAFF.

This clonotype came up many times. This chain joins TRBV10-3 and TRBJ2-7; D might be TRBD1 (5 bases). V lost 6 bases and J 1 base, leaving 16 bases between the germline ends. CDR1 and CDR2 (germline): ENHRY, SYGVKD. The length of the CDR3 is 15 residues. CDR3 in DNA: TGTGCCATCAGGGCAGGGTTGGAAAGTTCCTACGAGCAGTACTTC. It encodes CAIRAGLESSYEQYF.

The J gene is TRBJ1-4, the V gene TRBV5-4; no firm D call. This CDR3 has 16 amino acids. Germline V CDR1 and CDR2: SGHNT, YYREEE (reference sequence). The V end was cut by 4 bases, the J end by 4 bases, with 17 bases between. As DNA, the CDR3 is TGTGCCAGCAGCATCGAAAGAGGGTCGGGTAATGAAAAACTGTTTTTT. This sequence encodes CASSIERGSGNEKLFF.

V is TRBV9 and J is TRBJ2-1; no firm D call. Looked up from germline, CDR1 is SGDLS and CDR2 is YYNGEE. Deletions cut 1 base from V and 2 bases from J, with 10 bases between. The CDR3 extends over 15 amino acids. CDR3 loop: CASSVLTDPYNEQFF. The CDR3 DNA is TGTGCCAGCAGCGTACTTACGGACCCCTACAATGAGCAGTTCTTC.

This clonotype was detected ten times or more. The chain uses TRBV12-3 or TRBV12-4 and TRBJ1-5; 10 nucleotides match TRBD1. This CDR3 region has 15 residues. The ends lost 4 bases at V and 4 bases at J; junction bases unmatched: 4. This chain's CDR3 is CASSWTGGPNQPQHF. The DNA of the CDR3 is TGTGCCAGCAGTTGGACAGGGGGGCCTAATCAGCCCCAGCATTTT.

The rearrangement uses TRBV2 and TRBJ2-2, with 10 nucleotides matching TRBD1. CDR1 is SNHLY, CDR2 FYNNEI, per germline. This CDR3 comprises 15 residues. The junction had 7 bases not matched to a gene; V was cut back by 5 bases and J by 7 bases. CDR3 protein: CASSTDRGPVGELFF. The CDR3 nucleotides are TGTGCCAGCAGTACTGACAGGGGGCCGGTCGGGGAGCTGTTTTTT.

This chain joins TRBV20-1 and TRBJ1-4; 8 nucleotides match TRBD1. Germline V gene sequence: CDR1 DFQATT, CDR2 SNEGSKA (reference sequence). The CDR3 consists of 15 residues. Germline trimming cut 6 bases from V and 5 bases from J; bases unmatched to any gene: 11. The CDR3 sequence is CSAAIDRGPNEKLFF. DNA for the CDR3: TGCAGTGCCGCGATAGACAGGGGCCCCAATGAAAAACTGTTTTTT.

The sample holds a few counts of this clonotype. J is TRBJ2-2 and V is TRBV20-1; no firm D call. The V gene's germline CDR1 is DFQATT and CDR2 SNEGSKA (reference sequence). The CDR3 runs to 12 residues. The CDR3 region is CSAPRYTGELFF. CDR3 DNA: TGCAGCGCCCCCCGCTACACCGGGGAGCTGTTTTTT.

This clonotype was seen a handful of times. The chain is built from TRBV27 and TRBJ1-6; 8 positions match TRBD1. This CDR3 is 15 amino acids long. After removal of 7 bases from V and 10 bases from J, the junction contained 12 bases not matched to a gene. Germline CDR1 reads MNHEY; CDR2 reads SMNVEV (reference sequence). CDR3 residues: CASKQGAVGSSPLHF. In DNA form, the CDR3 reads TGTGCCAGCAAGCAGGGGGCGGTTGGCAGCTCACCCCTCCACTTT.

The chain employs TRBV19 and TRBJ2-1, with D possibly being TRBD1 or TRBD2 (5 bases each). The ends were cut back, 10 bases at V and 6 bases at J, with 16 bases in the middle. Per the germline V gene, CDR1 is LNHDA and CDR2 is SQIVND (reference sequence). CDR3 size: 13 residues. Here the CDR3 reads CAKTRAGRNEQFF. The CDR3 DNA reads as TGTGCCAAAACGCGGGCAGGGCGCAATGAGCAGTTCTTC.

A few counts support this clonotype. The rearrangement joins TRBV5-1 to TRBJ2-5, with 11 bases lining up with TRBD1. V dropped 4 bases and J dropped 0; count of bases not matched to a gene: 5. Germline V CDR1 and CDR2: SGHRS, YFSETQ. The CDR3 length is 16 residues. The DNA of the CDR3 is TGCGCCAGCAGCCCCAGGGACAGGGGGTACCAAGAGACCCAGTACTTC. Protein product: CASSPRDRGYQETQYF.

The chain links TRBV9 to TRBJ1-2, with a possible D match to TRBD1 (5 bases). V was trimmed by 0 bases and J by 2 bases, leaving 11 bases between them. The CDR3 runs 15 residues. Germline V gene lookup returns CDR1 SGDLS and CDR2 YYNGEE. CDR3 sequence (DNA): TGTGCCAGCAGCGTAGGGGGGTCCGGGAACTATGGCTACACCTTC. Translating it yields CASSVGGSGNYGYTF.

The chain has TRBV5-1 and TRBJ2-5; D not certain. V was trimmed by 1 base and J by 3 bases, leaving 10 bases between them. Germline-derived CDR1 and CDR2 are SGHRS and YFSETQ. The CDR3 runs 14 residues. The CDR3 sequence is CASSLLQPEETQYF. CDR3 sequence (DNA): TGCGCCAGCAGCTTGTTACAGCCAGAAGAGACCCAGTACTTC.

Only a few counts were recorded for this clonotype. The chain joins TRBV4-1 to TRBJ1-4; 7 nucleotides line up with TRBD1. The CDR3 contains 14 residues. Germline V CDR1 and CDR2: MGHRA, YSYEKL. The trim removed 3 bases at V and 4 bases at J, leaving 2 bases unmatched. CDR3 loop: CASSQGQHNEKLFF. The CDR3, as DNA: TGCGCCAGCAGCCAGGGACAGCATAATGAAAAACTGTTTTTT.

V gene TRBV15 combines with J gene TRBJ2-6; 11 bases are shared with TRBD1. V lost 2 bases, J lost 1 base, and 4 bases stayed unmatched. The germline CDR1 and CDR2 sequences are LNHNV and YYDKDF (reference sequence). The CDR3 is 18 amino acids. CDR3 residues: CATSRRTGGVSGANVLTF. The CDR3 bases are TGTGCCACCAGCAGACGGACAGGGGGCGTATCTGGGGCCAACGTCCTGACTTTC.

The chain recombines TRBV20-1 with TRBJ2-3, with D possibly being TRBD1 (5 bases). The V and J ends lost 6 bases and 4 bases respectively, with 20 bases between them. The CDR3 totals 15 residues. Germline CDR1 reads DFQATT; CDR2 reads SNEGSKA (reference sequence). The CDR3 sequence: CSASKNQGWADTQYF. As DNA, the CDR3 is TGCAGTGCCTCTAAAAACCAGGGTTGGGCAGATACGCAGTATTTT.

As for this clonotype: Just one base apart from a much larger clone, this may be a read error. No conserved phenylalanine or tryptophan is present at the end of the CDR3, so a read error is the likely explanation. The gene calls are TRBV2 and TRBJ2-5; tentatively, D is TRBD1 or TRBD2 (5 bases each). V dropped 10 bases and J dropped 1 base, with 19 bases sitting between them. Looked up from germline, CDR1 is SNHLY and CDR2 is FYNNEI. The CDR3 runs to 15 residues. DNA for the CDR3: TGTGCCACGATAACGGGAAGGGGCGGCCAAGAGACCCAGTACCTC. Translation: CATITGRGGQETQYL.

The CDR3 sequence is CASSLWGSGGTGELFF. The DNA of the CDR3 is TGTGCCAGCAGTTTATGGGGGAGCGGGGGGACCGGGGAGCTGTTTTTT. The chain joins TRBV27 to TRBJ2-2; 9 bases fit TRBD2. The CDR3 consists of 16 residues. Looked up from germline, CDR1 is MNHEY and CDR2 is SMNVEV (reference sequence). The V and J ends lost 1 base and 5 bases, in that order; junction bases with no gene match: 5.

This clonotype has more than one count but fewer than ten. The V gene is TRBV19, the J gene TRBJ2-1; D uncertain. This CDR3 spans 14 amino acids. V was pared by 5 bases and J by 5 bases, with 13 bases between. The germline gives CDR1 LNHDA, CDR2 SQIVND (reference sequence). CDR3 in amino acids: CASSPAVDDNEQFF. The CDR3 nucleotides are TGTGCCAGTAGTCCTGCGGTCGATGACAATGAGCAGTTCTTC. The full variable domain, completed using reference TRBV19 and TRBJ2-1, is DGGITQSPKYLFRKEGQNVTLSCEQNLNHDAMYWYRQDPGQGLRLIYYSQIVNDFQKGDIAEGYSVSREKKESFPLTVTSAQKNPTAFYLCASSPAVDDNEQFFGPGTRLTVL.

This clonotype was recorded a few times. V usage is TRBV11-2 and J usage is TRBJ2-7, with 10 bases matching TRBD1. V lost 5 bases to trimming and J lost 1 base; unmatched junction nucleotides: 2. The CDR3 consists of 14 residues. Germline V CDR1 and CDR2: SGHAT, FQNNGV. As DNA, the CDR3 is TGTGCCAGCAGCCGGGACAGGGGATCCTACGAGCAGTACTTC. Translated: CASSRDRGSYEQYF.

The chain combines TRBV7-2 with TRBJ1-5; 7 bases fit TRBD1. Trimming cost V 5 bases and J 4 bases; bases outside gene matches: 8. This CDR3 is 15 amino acids long. Germline CDR1 and CDR2: SGHTA and FQGNSA. CDR3 sequence (DNA): TGTGCCAGCAGCCCCGTGGCAGGGGGGAATCAGCCCCAGCATTTT. As protein: CASSPVAGGNQPQHF.

This clonotype came up many times. Here the CDR3 reads CASGWDSDQPQHF. CDR3 DNA: TGTGCCTCCGGTTGGGACTCCGATCAGCCCCAGCATTTT. The rearrangement joins TRBV3-1 to TRBJ1-5; D is possibly TRBD1 (5 bases). This CDR3 spans 13 amino acids. V lost 11 bases to trimming and J lost 5 bases, with 16 bases between them. The germline V gene has CDR1 LGHDT and CDR2 YNNKEL (reference sequence).

The chain joins TRBV2 to TRBJ2-2, with 10 bases fitting TRBD2. V lost 6 bases to trimming and J lost 4 bases; unmatched junction nucleotides: 8. Per the germline V gene, CDR1 is SNHLY and CDR2 is FYNNEI. The CDR3 consists of 16 residues. This CDR3 is CASSRAASGGTGELFF. Written as DNA, the CDR3 is TGTGCCAGCAGCCGCGCGGCTAGCGGGGGCACCGGGGAGCTGTTTTTT.